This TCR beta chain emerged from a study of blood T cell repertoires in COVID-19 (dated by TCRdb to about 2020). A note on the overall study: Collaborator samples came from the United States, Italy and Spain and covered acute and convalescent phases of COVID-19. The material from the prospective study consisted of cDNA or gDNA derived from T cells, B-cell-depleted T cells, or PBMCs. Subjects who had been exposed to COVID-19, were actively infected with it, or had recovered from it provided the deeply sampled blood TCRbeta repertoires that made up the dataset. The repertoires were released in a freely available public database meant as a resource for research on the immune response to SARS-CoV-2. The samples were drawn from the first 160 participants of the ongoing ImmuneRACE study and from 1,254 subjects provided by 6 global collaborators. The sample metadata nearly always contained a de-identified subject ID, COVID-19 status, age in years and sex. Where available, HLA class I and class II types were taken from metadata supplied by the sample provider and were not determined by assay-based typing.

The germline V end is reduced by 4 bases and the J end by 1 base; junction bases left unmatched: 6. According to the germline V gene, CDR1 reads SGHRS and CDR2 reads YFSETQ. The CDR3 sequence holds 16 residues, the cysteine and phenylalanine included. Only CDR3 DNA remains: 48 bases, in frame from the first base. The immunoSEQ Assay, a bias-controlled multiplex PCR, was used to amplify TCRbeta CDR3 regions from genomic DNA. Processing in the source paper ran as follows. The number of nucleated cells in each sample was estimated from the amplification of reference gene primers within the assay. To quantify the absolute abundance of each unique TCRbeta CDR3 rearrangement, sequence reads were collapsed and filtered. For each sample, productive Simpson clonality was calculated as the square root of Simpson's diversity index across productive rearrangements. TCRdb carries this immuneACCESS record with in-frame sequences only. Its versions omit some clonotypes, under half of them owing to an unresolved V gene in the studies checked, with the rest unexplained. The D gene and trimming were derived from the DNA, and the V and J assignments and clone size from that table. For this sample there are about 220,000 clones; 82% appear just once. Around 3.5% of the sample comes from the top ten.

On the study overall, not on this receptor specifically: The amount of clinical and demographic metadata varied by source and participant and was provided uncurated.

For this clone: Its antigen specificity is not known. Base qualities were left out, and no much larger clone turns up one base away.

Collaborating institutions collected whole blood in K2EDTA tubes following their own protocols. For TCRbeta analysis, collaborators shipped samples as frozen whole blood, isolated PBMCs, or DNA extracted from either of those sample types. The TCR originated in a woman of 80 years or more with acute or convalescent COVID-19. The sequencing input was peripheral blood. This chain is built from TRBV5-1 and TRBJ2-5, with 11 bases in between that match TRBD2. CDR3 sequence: CASSKTSGGVQETQYF. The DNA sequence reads TGCGCCAGCAGCAAAACTAGCGGGGGCGTCCAAGAGACCCAGTACTTC.